The T cell receptor beta chain described here comes from a study of cytomegalovirus exposure and HLA in healthy donors. The CDR3 length is 17 residues. Germline assignment: CDR1 SGHVS and CDR2 FNYEAQ. The V segment lost 5 bases and the J segment 2 bases; nucleotides outside the gene matches: 15. The donors comprised healthy bone marrow donors. The PCR used 60 Vbeta and 13 Jbeta primers. Method: immunoSEQ multiplex PCR; TCRdb's copy keeps in-frame clones and lacks some. Seen here are about 150,000 clones, 79% observed once, and the top ten hold roughly 6%. Sequencing was performed on PBMCs. This clonotype was sampled from a man aged 50-60 years in good health and CMV-seropositive. This sequence joins TRBV7-6 and TRBJ2-7; the match to TRBD1 covers 7 bases. This CDR3 is CASSPTGWTGQTYEQYF. The CDR3 DNA reads TGTGCCAGCAGCCCCACCGGCTGGACAGGTCAAACCTACGAGCAGTACTTC.